This T cell receptor beta chain derives from a study of CD8 T cells in ankylosing spondylitis. General study points: Seven to nine highly homologous variants formed a TCR beta motif that appeared characteristic of ankylosing spondylitis blood. Disease-linked clones were found to be CD8+ and relatively rare in peripheral blood.

The germline V gene has CDR1 SGHRS and CDR2 YFSETQ. V shed 6 bases and J shed 7 bases, with 10 bases lying between them. The CDR3 is 12 amino acids. This clonotype has at least ten counts. Antigen unknown. Making the TCR beta libraries involved quantitative 5'-RACE with molecular barcodes. Each CDR3 protein is one row after TCRdb ran MiXCR on the 5' RACE reads. Seen here are 450,000 to 550,000 distinct CDR3 sequences, approximately 5.3% observed once, and the top ten hold roughly 3.2%. The TCR comes from a male donor with ankylosing spondylitis. The sequencing input was blood, either unsorted or a sorted T cell fraction (not recorded which). The rearrangement uses TRBV5-1 and TRBJ1-4; D call uncertain. DNA of the CDR3: TGCGCCAGCACCGGTGGTGGTGAAAAACTGTTTTTT. This sequence encodes CASTGGGEKLFF. The variable domain in full, with the rest retrieved from reference TRBV5-1 and TRBJ1-4, is KAGVTQTPRYLIKTRGQQVTLSCSPISGHRSVSWYQQTPGQGLQFLFEYFSETQRNKGNFPGRFSGRQFSNSRSEMNVSTLELGDSALYLCASTGGGEKLFFGSGTQLSVL.